This T cell receptor (beta chain) was observed in a study of radiation and T cells in renal cell carcinoma. This CDR3 region has 12 residues. In germline, CDR1 is MNHNS, CDR2 SASEGT. The V end was cut by 3 bases, the J end by 5 bases, with 4 bases between. The repertoire was sequenced with immunoSEQ multiplex PCR; TCRdb's copy has only in-frame clones and lacks some. The sample has around 140,000 clones; 65% to 90% are singletons. The time point: blood 4 weeks post-SBRT, at nephrectomy. Treatment: 15 Gy SBRT to primary tumor, nephrectomy 4 weeks later. Nephrectomy followed 15 Gy stereotactic body radiation by 4 weeks. In its sample, this clone was seen once.

Sequencing used blood, obtained from a patient whose treatment included radiotherapy and nephrectomy. This TCR came from a woman in her 50s with renal cell carcinoma. The chain couples TRBV6-1 to TRBJ1-4, with D hard to call. CDR3 bases: TGTGCCAGCAGTGATCCCAATGAAAAACTGTTTTTT. This codes for CASSDPNEKLFF.